What follows are 6 T cell receptor beta chains derived from one specimen sequenced in a study of shared clonotypes between healthy human individuals. Generated by immunoSEQ multiplex PCR, the TCRdb table keeps only in-frame clones and is missing some. The sample has hundreds of thousands of clones, 90% to 96% seen once; the top ten hold roughly 0.06%. Sequencing was done on a sample of naive CD4+ T cells sorted from blood. The subset was: CD45RA+ positively selected. All receptors come from a woman in her 30s in good health.

The CDR3 sequence: CASSESGSSYNEQFF. The DNA of the CDR3 is TGCGCCAGCAGCGAGTCGGGGAGCTCCTACAATGAGCAGTTCTTC. The chain recombines TRBV5-1 with TRBJ2-1; TRBD2 is a possible D gene (5 bases). Trimming cost V 4 bases and J 0 bases, with 11 bases left between them. The CDR3 contains 15 residues. Germline V gene data show CDR1 as SGHRS and CDR2 as YFSETQ.

The chain links TRBV28 to TRBJ2-5; TRBD2 matches at 10 bases. V lost 6 bases to trimming and J lost 11 bases; unmatched junction nucleotides: 6. The germline V gene has CDR1 MDHEN and CDR2 SYDVKM. This CDR3 is built from 12 residues. The DNA of the CDR3 is TGTGCCAGCAGACAAGGACTAGCGGAGCAGTACTTC. Its protein product is CASRQGLAEQYF.

The chain is built from TRBV18 and TRBJ2-1; D tentatively fits TRBD1 or TRBD2 (5 bases each). The CDR3 spans 15 residues. V shed 6 bases and J shed 7 bases, with 19 bases lying between them. The germline V gene has CDR1 KGHSH and CDR2 LQKENI. The CDR3 region is CASSHSGRGGNEQFF. CDR3 DNA: TGTGCCAGCTCCCACAGCGGAAGGGGCGGTAATGAGCAGTTCTTC.

This clone was detected only once. The chain employs TRBV4-1 and TRBJ2-3, with TRBD2 matching 8 bases. The length of the CDR3 is 18 residues. With 0 bases clipped from V and 2 bases from J, the junction kept 10 bases outside the gene matches. Germline V CDR1 and CDR2: MGHRA, YSYEKL. In DNA, the CDR3 is TGCGCCAGCAGCCAAGATGTTGGGCTAGCGGGCTTCACAGATACGCAGTATTTT. Amino acid sequence: CASSQDVGLAGFTDTQYF.

The V gene is TRBV25-1, the J gene TRBJ2-7; D perhaps matches TRBD1 (6 bases). There are 18 residues in the CDR3. Trimming shortened V by 7 bases and J by 0 bases, and 25 bases separated the two germline ends. CDR1 is MGHDK, CDR2 SYGVNS, per germline. CDR3 region: CASKGPSRGLGPSYEQYF. CDR3 sequence (DNA): TGTGCCAGCAAAGGTCCATCCAGGGGCCTAGGCCCCTCCTACGAGCAGTACTTC.

The chain links TRBV29-1 to TRBJ2-4; D unresolved. Trimming cost V 7 bases and J 6 bases, with 13 bases left between them. Germline V gives CDR1 SQVTM, CDR2 ANQGSEA. This CDR3 spans 12 amino acids. The CDR3: CSASGLGNIQYF. DNA for the CDR3: TGCAGCGCCTCCGGCCTCGGAAACATTCAGTACTTC. Together with reference TRBV29-1 and TRBJ2-4, the CDR3 gives the full variable domain: SAVISQKPSRDICQRGTSLTIQCQVDSQVTMMFWYRQQPGQSLTLIATANQGSEATYESGFVIDKFPISRPNLTFSTLTVSNMSPEDSSIYLCSASGLGNIQYFGAGTRLSVL.